This note documents a single T cell receptor (beta chain) sequence. As yet, its antigen is unknown. These data belong to a study of T cells in Graves' hyperthyroidism and ophthalmopathy. Across the study: Initial diagnosis, before any treatment, was when peripheral blood was collected.

The germline V and J ends were trimmed by 5 bases and 6 bases, with 14 bases remaining between them. Germline V gene sequence: CDR1 DFQATT, CDR2 SNEGSKA (reference sequence). This CDR3 is 13 amino acids long. Study outcomes and limitations: Also found in blood were most expanded thyroid clonotypes above 0.001.

Researchers amplified the TCR beta CDR3 regions from RNA transcripts. With the HTBI primer set, the TCR CDR3 went through a first round of RT-PCR. TCRdb redid the calling of the multiplex PCR reads with MiXCR, one entry per CDR3 protein. The sample lists approximately 400,000 distinct CDR3 sequences, approximately 15% occurring once. Uncontrolled infection, other autoimmune disease, pregnancy or lactation disqualified patients from enrolment. This rearrangement joins TRBV20-1 to TRBJ1-5; D is perhaps TRBD1 (6 bases). The TCR originated in a young man with Graves' hyperthyroidism that later progressed to Graves' ophthalmopathy. The sample taken for sequencing was blood. The CDR3 DNA reads TGCAGTGCTGGAGGGGGGTCGGGTCAGCCCCAGCATTTT. Residues: CSAGGGSGQPQHF.